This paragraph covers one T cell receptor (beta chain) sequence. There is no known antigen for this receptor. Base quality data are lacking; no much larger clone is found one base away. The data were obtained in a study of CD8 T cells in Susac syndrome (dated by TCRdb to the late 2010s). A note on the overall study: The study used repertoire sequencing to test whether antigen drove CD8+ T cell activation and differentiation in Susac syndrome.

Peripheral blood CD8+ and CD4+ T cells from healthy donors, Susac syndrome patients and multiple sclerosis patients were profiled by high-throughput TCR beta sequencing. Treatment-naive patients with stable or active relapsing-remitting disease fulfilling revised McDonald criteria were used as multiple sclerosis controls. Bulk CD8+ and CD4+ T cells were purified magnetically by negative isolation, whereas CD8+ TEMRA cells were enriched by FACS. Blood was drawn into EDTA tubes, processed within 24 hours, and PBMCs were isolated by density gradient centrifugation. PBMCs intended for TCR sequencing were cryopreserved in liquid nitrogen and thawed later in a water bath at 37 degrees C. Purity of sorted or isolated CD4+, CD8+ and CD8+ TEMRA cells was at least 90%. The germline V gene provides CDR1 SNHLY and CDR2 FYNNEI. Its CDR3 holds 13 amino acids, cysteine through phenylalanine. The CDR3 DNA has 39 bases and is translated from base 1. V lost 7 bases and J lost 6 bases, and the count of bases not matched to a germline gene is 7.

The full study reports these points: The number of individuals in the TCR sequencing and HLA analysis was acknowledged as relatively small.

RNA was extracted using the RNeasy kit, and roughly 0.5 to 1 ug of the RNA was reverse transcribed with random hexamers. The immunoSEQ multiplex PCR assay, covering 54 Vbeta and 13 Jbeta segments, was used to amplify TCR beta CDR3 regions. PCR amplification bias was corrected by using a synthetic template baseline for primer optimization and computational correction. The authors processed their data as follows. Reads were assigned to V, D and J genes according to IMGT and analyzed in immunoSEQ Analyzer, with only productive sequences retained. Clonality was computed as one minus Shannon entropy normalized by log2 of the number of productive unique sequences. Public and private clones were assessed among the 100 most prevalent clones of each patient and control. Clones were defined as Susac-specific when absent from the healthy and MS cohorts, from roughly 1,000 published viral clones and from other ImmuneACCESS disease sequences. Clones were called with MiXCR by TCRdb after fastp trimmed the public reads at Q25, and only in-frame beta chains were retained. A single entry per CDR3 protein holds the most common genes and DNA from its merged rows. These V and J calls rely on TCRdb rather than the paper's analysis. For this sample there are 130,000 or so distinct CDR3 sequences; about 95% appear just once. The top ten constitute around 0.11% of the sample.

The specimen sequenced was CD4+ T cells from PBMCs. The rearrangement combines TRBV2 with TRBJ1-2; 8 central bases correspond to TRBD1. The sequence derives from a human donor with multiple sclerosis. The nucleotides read TGTGCCAGCACCATGACAGGGGCTAATGGCTACACCTTC. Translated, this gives CASTMTGANGYTF.